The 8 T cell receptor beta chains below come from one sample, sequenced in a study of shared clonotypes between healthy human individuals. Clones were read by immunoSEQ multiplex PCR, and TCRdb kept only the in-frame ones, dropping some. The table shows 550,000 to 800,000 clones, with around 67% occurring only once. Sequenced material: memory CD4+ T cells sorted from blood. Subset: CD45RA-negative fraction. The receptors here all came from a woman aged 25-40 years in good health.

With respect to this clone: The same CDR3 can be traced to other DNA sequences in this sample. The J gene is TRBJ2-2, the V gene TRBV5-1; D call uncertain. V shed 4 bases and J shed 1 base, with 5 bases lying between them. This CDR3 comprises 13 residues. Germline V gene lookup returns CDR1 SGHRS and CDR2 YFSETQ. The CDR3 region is CASSRMNTGELFF. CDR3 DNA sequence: TGCGCCAGCAGCAGGATGAACACCGGGGAGCTGTTTTTT.

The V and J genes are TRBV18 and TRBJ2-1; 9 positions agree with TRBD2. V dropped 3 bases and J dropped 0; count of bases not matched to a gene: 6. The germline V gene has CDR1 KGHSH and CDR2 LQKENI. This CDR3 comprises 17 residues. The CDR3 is CASSPGLAKSSYNEQFF. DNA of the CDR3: TGTGCCAGCTCACCTGGACTAGCGAAAAGCTCCTACAATGAGCAGTTCTTC.

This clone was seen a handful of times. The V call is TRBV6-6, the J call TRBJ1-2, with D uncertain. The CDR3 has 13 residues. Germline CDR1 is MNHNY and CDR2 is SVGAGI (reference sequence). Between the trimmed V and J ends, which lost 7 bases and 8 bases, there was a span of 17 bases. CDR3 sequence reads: CASIAPSGHGYTF. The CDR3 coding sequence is TGTGCCAGCATCGCCCCCAGCGGCCACGGCTACACCTTC.

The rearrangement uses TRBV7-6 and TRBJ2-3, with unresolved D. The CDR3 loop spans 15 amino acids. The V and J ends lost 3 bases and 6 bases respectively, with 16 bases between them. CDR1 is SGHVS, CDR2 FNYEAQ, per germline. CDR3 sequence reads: CASSFSSGTGDTQYF. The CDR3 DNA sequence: TGTGCCAGCAGCTTTAGTTCAGGCACTGGGGATACGCAGTATTTT.

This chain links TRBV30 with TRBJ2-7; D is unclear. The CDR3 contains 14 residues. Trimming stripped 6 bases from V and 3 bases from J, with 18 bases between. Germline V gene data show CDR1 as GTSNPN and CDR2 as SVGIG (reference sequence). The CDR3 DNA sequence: TGTGCCTGCGGGCGCGGAGCACAATACTACGAGCAGTACTTC. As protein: CACGRGAQYYEQYF.

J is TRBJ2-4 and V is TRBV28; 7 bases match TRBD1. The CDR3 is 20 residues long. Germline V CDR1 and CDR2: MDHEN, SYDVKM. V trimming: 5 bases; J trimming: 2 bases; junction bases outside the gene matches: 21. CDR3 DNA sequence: TGTGCCAGCAGTCAGCCGACAGGGCAAGTAACACCAGTCTCCAAAAACATTCAGTACTTC. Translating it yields CASSQPTGQVTPVSKNIQYF.

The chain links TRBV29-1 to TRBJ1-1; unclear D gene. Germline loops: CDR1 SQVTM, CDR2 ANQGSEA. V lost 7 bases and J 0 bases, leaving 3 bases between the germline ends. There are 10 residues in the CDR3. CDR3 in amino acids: CSGMNTEAFF. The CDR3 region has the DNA TGCAGCGGTATGAACACTGAAGCTTTCTTT. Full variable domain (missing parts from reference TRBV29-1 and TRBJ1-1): SAVISQKPSRDICQRGTSLTIQCQVDSQVTMMFWYRQQPGQSLTLIATANQGSEATYESGFVIDKFPISRPNLTFSTLTVSNMSPEDSSIYLCSGMNTEAFFGQGTRLTVV.

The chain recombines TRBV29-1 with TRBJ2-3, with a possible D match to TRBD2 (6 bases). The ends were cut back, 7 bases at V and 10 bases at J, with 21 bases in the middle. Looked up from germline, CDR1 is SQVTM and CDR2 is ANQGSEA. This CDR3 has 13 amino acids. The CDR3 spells CSAKTGPPGAQYF. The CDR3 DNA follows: TGCAGCGCTAAGACCGGACCTCCGGGGGCGCAGTATTTT.